One and the same sample provided the 22 T cell receptor beta chains below, sequenced in a study of shared T cell receptors in the human thymus. The method was immunoSEQ multiplex PCR; TCRdb's version includes in-frame clones alone and lacks a portion of them. Of about 660,000 clones listed, roughly 88% are singletons. The same data also went into a second study, on human thymus T cells.

Material for sequencing was thymocytes. These receptors were taken from a boy under two years old with a congenital heart defect.

The CDR3 sequence: CASSIYRVAGASYNEQFF. The CDR3 coding sequence is TGTGCCAGTAGTATATACCGGGTAGCGGGGGCCTCCTACAATGAGCAGTTCTTC. The chain recombines TRBV19 with TRBJ2-1; 9 bases are a match to TRBD2. The V segment lost 2 bases and the J segment 0 bases; nucleotides outside the gene matches: 8. Germline V lookup: CDR1 LNHDA, CDR2 SQIVND (reference sequence). This CDR3 is built from 18 residues.

The chain is built from TRBV5-1 and TRBJ2-5; a possible D gene is TRBD1 (6 bases). The germline CDR1 and CDR2 sequences are SGHRS and YFSETQ. V was clipped by 3 bases and J by 4 bases, with 13 bases between them. CDR3 length: 14 residues. CDR3 sequence: CASSWDNRRETQYF. CDR3 coding DNA: TGCGCCAGCAGCTGGGACAATCGAAGAGAGACCCAGTACTTC.

This clone was seen only once. The chain employs TRBV9 and TRBJ1-5; 7 bases align to TRBD1. Germline CDR1 reads SGDLS; CDR2 reads YYNGEE. This CDR3 comprises 15 residues. Losses at the gene ends were 2 bases for V and 4 bases for J; bases not matched to a gene: 6. CDR3 sequence reads: CASSVNRGDNQPQHF. The CDR3 coding sequence is TGTGCCAGCAGCGTTAACAGGGGCGATAATCAGCCCCAGCATTTT.

This chain links TRBV14 with TRBJ2-1; 14 positions match TRBD2. The CDR3 sequence is 21 residues long. Germline loops: CDR1 SGHDN, CDR2 FVKESK. V dropped 1 base and J dropped 0; count of bases not matched to a gene: 11. This chain's CDR3 is CASSQGGTSGRKPFSYNEQFF. Here the CDR3 DNA reads TGTGCCAGCAGCCAAGGTGGGACTAGCGGGAGAAAGCCTTTCTCCTACAATGAGCAGTTCTTC.

In DNA form, the CDR3 reads TGTGCCAGCAGCTTAGACGGGACAGGGGGCCAATATTACTACTACGAGCAGTACTTC. It specifies CASSLDGTGGQYYYYEQYF. This chain joins TRBV7-9 and TRBJ2-7, with 12 bases lining up with TRBD1. V lost 1 base and J lost 3; bases outside the gene matches: 13. CDR3 length: 19 amino acids. The V gene's germline CDR1 is SEHNR and CDR2 FQNEAQ (reference sequence). Full variable domain (rest looked up from reference TRBV7-9 and TRBJ2-7): DTGVSQNPRHKITKRGQNVTFRCDPISEHNRLYWYRQTLGQGPEFLTYFQNEAQLEKSRLLSDRFSAERPKGSFSTLEIQRTEQGDSAMYLCASSLDGTGGQYYYYEQYFGPGTRLTVT.

This clone was seen only a few times. This chain connects TRBV4-1 to TRBJ2-7, with TRBD1 as a possible D gene (5 bases). This CDR3 comprises 14 residues. From germline, CDR1 is MGHRA and CDR2 YSYEKL. The V gene lost 6 bases and the J gene lost 7 bases, with 19 bases spanning the gap. CDR3 nucleotides: TGCGCCAGCAGACCCGACAGCTCGGCGGATGAGCAGTACTTC. Translating it yields CASRPDSSADEQYF.

The J gene is TRBJ2-5, the V gene TRBV6-6, with 8 bases that match TRBD2. The ends lost 8 bases at V and 0 bases at J; junction bases unmatched: 5. There are 14 residues in the CDR3. Germline V gene lookup returns CDR1 MNHNY and CDR2 SVGAGI (reference sequence). CDR3 loop: CASRGGRYQETQYF. The CDR3 DNA reads TGTGCCAGCCGTGGCGGGAGGTACCAAGAGACCCAGTACTTC.

This chain links TRBV4-1 with TRBJ2-7, with TRBD2 matching over 11 bases. CDR3 size: 18 residues. V was clipped by 5 bases and J by 7 bases; unmatched bases: 19. Germline lookup yields CDR1 MGHRA and CDR2 YSYEKL. The CDR3 DNA reads as TGCGCCAGCAGCATAGACGGAAGTCGGACTAGCGGGCCTCGGGAGCAGTACTTC. Its protein product is CASSIDGSRTSGPREQYF.

This clone was picked up one time. V usage is TRBV5-1 and J usage is TRBJ2-7, with unresolved D. This CDR3 has 12 amino acids. The V and J ends lost 4 bases and 4 bases respectively, with 9 bases between them. The germline CDR1 and CDR2 sequences are SGHRS and YFSETQ. CDR3 coding DNA: TGCGCCAGCAGCCACACCAGTTACGAGCAGTACTTC. Translating gives CASSHTSYEQYF. The variable domain in full, with the rest retrieved from reference TRBV5-1 and TRBJ2-7, is KAGVTQTPRYLIKTRGQQVTLSCSPISGHRSVSWYQQTPGQGLQFLFEYFSETQRNKGNFPGRFSGRQFSNSRSEMNVSTLELGDSALYLCASSHTSYEQYFGPGTRLTVT.

V usage is TRBV4-3 and J usage is TRBJ1-3, with 9 bases aligning to TRBD1. J lost 2 bases, V lost 0 bases, and 8 bases had no gene match. The CDR3 contains 18 residues. CDR1 is LGHNA and CDR2 is YSLEER in the germline V gene. CDR3 amino acids: CASSQEPTGGKTGNTIYF. CDR3 in DNA: TGCGCCAGCAGCCAAGAACCCACAGGGGGCAAAACTGGAAACACCATATATTTT.

V and J are TRBV27 and TRBJ2-2; 11 bases line up with TRBD2. Germline assignment: CDR1 MNHEY and CDR2 SMNVEV (reference sequence). There are 16 residues in the CDR3. V lost 5 bases, J lost 7 bases, and 9 bases stayed unmatched. This CDR3 is CASSRVLAGEGGELFF. DNA for the CDR3: TGTGCCAGCAGTAGAGTACTAGCGGGAGAGGGCGGGGAGCTGTTTTTT.

The chain carries TRBV11-3 and TRBJ2-3, with TRBD1 as a possible D gene (7 bases). The CDR3 totals 15 residues. V lost 8 bases and J lost 4, with 19 bases in between. In germline, CDR1 is SGHNT, CDR2 YENEEA. For the CDR3, the DNA is TGTGCCAGCCAGCCCCGCCAGGGGGAGGCAGATACGCAGTATTTT. The encoded protein is CASQPRQGEADTQYF.

This rearrangement joins TRBV7-9 to TRBJ2-1; unclear D gene. This CDR3 is 17 amino acids long. V shed 5 bases and J shed 4 bases, with 21 bases lying between them. Germline lookup yields CDR1 SEHNR and CDR2 FQNEAQ (reference sequence). CDR3 region: CASSQTLRQPRYNEQFF. The CDR3 DNA reads TGTGCCAGCAGCCAAACCTTGCGCCAACCGAGATACAATGAGCAGTTCTTC.

The rearrangement joins TRBV2 to TRBJ2-4, with D possibly matching TRBD1 (5 bases). Per germline, CDR1 SNHLY and CDR2 FYNNEI. The length of the CDR3 is 12 residues. V lost 3 bases, J lost 9 bases, and 9 bases lay in between. The chain's CDR3 is CASSETEGIQYF. The CDR3 nucleotides are TGTGCCAGCAGTGAGACAGAAGGCATTCAGTACTTC.

The chain combines TRBV9 with TRBJ2-7; 9 bases align to TRBD2. The CDR3 covers 17 residues. With V trimmed by 0 bases and J by 0 bases, 7 bases remained unmatched. Germline V gene sequence: CDR1 SGDLS, CDR2 YYNGEE. The CDR3 spells CASSVAPGTSRSYEQYF. In nucleotides, the CDR3 is TGTGCCAGCAGCGTAGCCCCCGGGACTAGCCGCTCCTACGAGCAGTACTTC.

The chain is built from TRBV25-1 and TRBJ2-7, with TRBD2 matching over 7 bases. The V segment lost 7 bases and the J segment 6 bases; nucleotides outside the gene matches: 15. The CDR3 consists of 15 residues. Germline values: CDR1 MGHDK, CDR2 SYGVNS. This CDR3 reads CASKGEGGRTGEQYF. The CDR3 DNA follows: TGTGCCAGCAAGGGAGAGGGCGGGAGAACGGGCGAGCAGTACTTC.

The rearrangement uses TRBV6-4 and TRBJ1-1, with D possibly matching TRBD1 (6 bases). The V and J ends lost 6 bases and 4 bases respectively, with 12 bases between them. CDR3 size: 13 residues. Germline lookup yields CDR1 MRHNA and CDR2 SNTAGT. The CDR3 region is CASRGGGGTEAFF. For the CDR3, the DNA is TGTGCCAGCAGGGGAGGGGGGGGCACTGAAGCTTTCTTT.

This sequence joins TRBV25-1 and TRBJ1-5; the D gene is possibly TRBD1 (6 bases). The CDR3 runs to 17 residues. Trimming pared 3 bases from V and 2 bases from J, leaving 17 bases between. Germline V gene lookup returns CDR1 MGHDK and CDR2 SYGVNS. The CDR3 region has the DNA TGTGCCAGCAGTGACCCTCGGCGGGGGGCAGGCAATCAGCCCCAGCATTTT. As protein: CASSDPRRGAGNQPQHF. The full variable domain, in which reference TRBV25-1 and TRBJ1-5 provide the parts outside the CDR3, is EADIYQTPRYLVIGTGKKITLECSQTMGHDKMYWYQQDPGMELHLIHYSYGVNSTEKGDLSSESTVSRIRTEHFPLTLESARPSHTSQYLCASSDPRRGAGNQPQHFGDGTRLSIL.

This sequence joins TRBV19 and TRBJ1-5; no definite D call. This CDR3 is 16 amino acids long. V was cut by 1 base and J by 1 base, with 11 bases left in between. CDR1 is LNHDA, CDR2 SQIVND, per germline (reference sequence). The chain's CDR3 is CASSIVPPASNQPQHF. The DNA of the CDR3 is TGTGCCAGTAGTATAGTCCCCCCTGCGAGCAATCAGCCCCAGCATTTT. The full variable domain, completed using reference TRBV19 and TRBJ1-5, is DGGITQSPKYLFRKEGQNVTLSCEQNLNHDAMYWYRQDPGQGLRLIYYSQIVNDFQKGDIAEGYSVSREKKESFPLTVTSAQKNPTAFYLCASSIVPPASNQPQHFGDGTRLSIL.

This chain links TRBV7-9 with TRBJ2-1, with 9 bases fitting TRBD2. Trimming cost V 6 bases and J 5 bases; bases outside gene matches: 8. The germline V gene encodes CDR1 SEHNR and CDR2 FQNEAQ (reference sequence). The CDR3 is made up of 15 amino acids. DNA for the CDR3: TGTGCCAGCAGTTCCTGGGCTAGCGGGGACAATGAGCAGTTCTTC. Encoded protein: CASSSWASGDNEQFF.

The chain is built from TRBV29-1 and TRBJ2-3, with 8 bases lining up with TRBD1. The V gene end was trimmed by 1 base and the J gene end by 3 bases; junction bases not matched to a gene: 9. The CDR3 runs 16 residues. Germline V gene sequence: CDR1 SQVTM, CDR2 ANQGSEA. The CDR3 is CSVEGAGQGDTDTQYF. CDR3 nucleotides: TGCAGCGTTGAAGGTGCAGGACAGGGTGATACAGATACGCAGTATTTT.

This chain links TRBV4-1 with TRBJ1-3; 7 nucleotides line up with TRBD1. This CDR3 spans 17 amino acids. V dropped 3 bases and J dropped 4; count of bases not matched to a gene: 12. CDR1 MGHRA and CDR2 YSYEKL come from the germline V gene. CDR3 loop: CASSQVGKGAEGNTIYF. DNA of the CDR3: TGCGCCAGCAGCCAGGTTGGAAAGGGGGCGGAAGGAAACACCATATATTTT.